The 29 T cell receptor beta chains presented below share a single source sample, sequenced in a study of blood T cells in healthy people across ages. The authors ran a second PCR of about 7 to 11 cycles using a sample-barcoded 5' primer and a J-beta primer mix. TCRdb re-called the 5' RACE reads with MiXCR, one entry per CDR3 protein. The sample records 1.8 million or so distinct CDR3 sequences, roughly two fifths being singletons. The source material was blood. Receptor source: a human donor in good health.

In this sample, this clonotype turned up once. The rearrangement joins TRBV7-2 to TRBJ1-6, with D hard to call. The length of the CDR3 is 14 residues. Germline-derived CDR1 and CDR2 are SGHTA and FQGNSA. V lost 1 base and J lost 7, with 8 bases in between. The DNA for the CDR3 is TGTGCCAGCAGCTTAGAAGTGCAGAATTCACCCCTCCACTTT. Encoded protein: CASSLEVQNSPLHF.

The chain carries TRBV27 and TRBJ2-7; either TRBD1 or TRBD2 may supply D (5 bases each). The CDR3 extends over 15 amino acids. Germline loops: CDR1 MNHEY, CDR2 SMNVEV (reference sequence). V lost 3 bases and J 0 bases, leaving 12 bases between the germline ends. The CDR3, as DNA: TGTGCCAGCAGTTTCGGACACGGGATCTCCTACGAGCAGTACTTC. It codes for CASSFGHGISYEQYF.

This rearrangement joins TRBV9 to TRBJ2-3, with 9 positions matching TRBD2. With V trimmed by 4 bases and J by 6 bases, 9 bases remained unmatched. Per germline, CDR1 SGDLS and CDR2 YYNGEE. The CDR3 covers 15 residues. The DNA for the CDR3 is TGTGCCAGCAGCTCCGGTAGCGGGGGCTTTGATACGCAGTATTTT. It translates to CASSSGSGGFDTQYF.

This clonotype was detected many times. This chain joins TRBV6-5 and TRBJ2-4, with TRBD1 matching over 8 bases. V lost 6 bases to trimming and J lost 0 bases; unmatched junction nucleotides: 4. The germline CDR1 and CDR2 sequences are MNHEY and SVGAGI. The CDR3 is 15 amino acids. The CDR3 DNA is TGTGCCAGCAGCGACAGGGGACTAGCCAAAAACATTCAGTACTTC. Amino acid sequence: CASSDRGLAKNIQYF.

A note on this clonotype: The germline gene is not matched at one end of the junction; a read error may be the cause. This sequence joins TRBV7-6 and TRBJ2-1, with 7 bases that match TRBD2. Germline-derived CDR1 and CDR2 are SGHVS and FNYEAQ. This CDR3 comprises 14 residues. The CDR3 nucleotides are TGTGCCAGCAGCTTAGTGGCGGGGGTCAATGAGCCGTTCTTC. Protein product: CASSLVAGVNEPFF.

This chain links TRBV29-1 with TRBJ2-7; the D gene is possibly TRBD2 (5 bases). Deletions cut 0 bases from V and 2 bases from J, with 20 bases between. The CDR3 length is 17 residues. CDR1 SQVTM and CDR2 ANQGSEA come from the germline V gene. As DNA, the CDR3 is TGCAGCGTTGAAGATCGGGCAGCGGAGTCTTGGCCCTACGAGCAGTACTTC. This translates into CSVEDRAAESWPYEQYF.

There are a few counts of this clonotype. In nucleotides, the CDR3 is TGTGCCAGACAGTATGGCTACACCTTC. Its protein product is CARQYGYTF. The genes are TRBV6-5 and TRBJ1-2, with D unresolved. The CDR3 has 9 amino acids. Germline lookup yields CDR1 MNHEY and CDR2 SVGAGI. Between the trimmed V and J ends, which lost 9 bases and 5 bases, there was a span of 4 bases.

The rearrangement uses TRBV7-2 and TRBJ2-5; D is possibly TRBD2 (5 bases). The CDR3 extends over 14 amino acids. V dropped 6 bases and J dropped 5 bases, with 16 bases sitting between them. Germline assignment: CDR1 SGHTA and CDR2 FQGNSA. This chain's CDR3 is CASRPRIRGETQYF. The CDR3 DNA follows: TGTGCCAGCAGACCTAGAATTAGAGGGGAGACCCAGTACTTC.

This clonotype occurred many times. The chain employs TRBV7-2 and TRBJ1-2; D gene unclear. Germline V gives CDR1 SGHTA, CDR2 FQGNSA. The V gene lost 1 base and the J gene lost 4 bases, with 22 bases spanning the gap. The CDR3 is 18 amino acids. The CDR3 DNA sequence: TGTGCCAGCAGCTTAGGGAGGCAGGCCCGGCTAGGTTCCTATGGCTACACCTTC. This gives the protein CASSLGRQARLGSYGYTF.

This clonotype was detected once. The V gene is TRBV21-1, the J gene TRBJ2-5; the table's D call TRBD2 went unverified against the DNA. TRBV21-1 counts as a pseudogene. The CDR3 totals 16 residues. CDR3 protein: CASSNLERGAEETQYF. The CDR3 coding sequence is TGTGCCAGCAGCAATCTGGAGCGGGGGGCGGAAGAGACCCAGTACTTC.

The V call is TRBV29-1, the J call TRBJ2-1; 10 bases align to TRBD1. The CDR3 is 13 amino acids. The V segment lost 7 bases and the J segment 7 bases; nucleotides outside the gene matches: 7. Per the germline V gene, CDR1 is SQVTM and CDR2 is ANQGSEA. DNA of the CDR3: TGCAGCGGGGACAGGGGATTAGGAAATGAGCAGTTCTTC. It yields the protein CSGDRGLGNEQFF.

V and J are TRBV10-3 and TRBJ2-7; weak D call: TRBD2 (6 bases). CDR3 length: 11 residues. The V end lost 8 bases, the J end lost 4 bases, and 9 bases lay between the germline ends. CDR1 and CDR2 from the germline V gene are ENHRY and SYGVKD. The CDR3 coding sequence is TGTGCCATCGGGGGACTTTACGAGCAGTACTTC. It specifies CAIGGLYEQYF.

V usage is TRBV7-6 and J usage is TRBJ1-1; the match to TRBD1 covers 8 bases. This CDR3 is 15 amino acids long. The trim removed 5 bases at V and 8 bases at J, leaving 13 bases unmatched. CDR1 SGHVS and CDR2 FNYEAQ come from the germline V gene. The CDR3 sequence is CASSNPGQVVNEAFF. The CDR3 DNA reads as TGTGCCAGCAGCAATCCGGGACAGGTAGTAAACGAAGCTTTCTTT.

This clonotype has only a few counts. The chain combines TRBV15 with TRBJ2-7; D ambiguous. Germline loops: CDR1 LNHNV, CDR2 YYDKDF (reference sequence). Trimming removed 5 bases from V and 5 bases from J, with 13 bases in between. The CDR3 loop spans 13 amino acids. CDR3 residues: CATSSIMGNEQYF. The CDR3 DNA sequence: TGTGCCACCAGCTCCATTATGGGCAACGAGCAGTACTTC.

The chain has TRBV4-2 and TRBJ2-5; D is possibly TRBD1 or TRBD2 (6 bases each). The assigned J gene may be wrong: the sequence end matches TRBJ2-7 better. CDR1 is LGHNA, CDR2 YNFKEQ, per germline. This CDR3 comprises 17 residues. CDR3 region: CASSQVGLRDKDYEQYF. The CDR3 DNA follows: TGTGCCAGCAGCCAAGTGGGATTGCGGGACAAAGACTACGAGCAGTACTTC.

This clonotype was counted once. J is TRBJ2-5 and V is TRBV7-3; no definite D call. This CDR3 contains 15 residues. CDR1 and CDR2 from the germline V gene are SGHTA and FQGTGA. Trimming shortened V by 5 bases and J by 1 base, and 14 bases separated the two germline ends. CDR3 sequence: CASSPGLQSQETQYF. DNA of the CDR3: TGTGCCAGCAGCCCCGGCCTGCAGTCCCAAGAGACCCAGTACTTC.

This clonotype was detected ten times or more. The chain links TRBV7-3 to TRBJ2-6, with D possibly called TRBD1 or TRBD2 (6 bases each). The germline CDR1 and CDR2 sequences are SGHTA and FQGTGA. Deletions cut 0 bases from V and 0 bases from J, with 12 bases between. The CDR3 is 18 residues long. The CDR3 loop reads CASSLTAGHFSGANVLTF. In nucleotides, the CDR3 is TGTGCCAGCAGCTTAACGGCGGGACACTTCTCTGGGGCCAACGTCCTGACTTTC.

The chain has TRBV20-1 and TRBJ2-5; D may be TRBD1 (6 bases). V was clipped by 4 bases and J by 2 bases, with 17 bases between them. Germline V gene lookup returns CDR1 DFQATT and CDR2 SNEGSKA (reference sequence). CDR3 size: 15 residues. The CDR3 protein is CSATGFRDKQETQYF. The CDR3 DNA reads TGCAGTGCTACAGGATTCCGGGACAAACAAGAGACCCAGTACTTC.

This clonotype was picked up a small number of times. The gene calls are TRBV29-1 and TRBJ2-7; D might be TRBD1 (7 bases). Trimming stripped 3 bases from V and 7 bases from J, with 13 bases between. This CDR3 has 12 amino acids. The germline CDR1 and CDR2 sequences are SQVTM and ANQGSEA. In DNA form, the CDR3 reads TGCAGCGTTGATGGAGGGGGCTTTGAGCAGTACTTC. It translates to CSVDGGGFEQYF.

The chain combines TRBV29-1 with TRBJ1-6; D is unclear. CDR3 length: 11 residues. V lost 5 bases, J lost 14 bases, and 13 bases lay in between. In germline, CDR1 is SQVTM, CDR2 ANQGSEA. The CDR3 coding sequence is TGCAGCGTTTTCGGTGAAGGCACCCTCCACTTT. Translating gives CSVFGEGTLHF.

The V gene is TRBV28, the J gene TRBJ2-1, with 7 positions matching TRBD2. V lost 9 bases, J lost 8 bases, and 10 bases stayed unmatched. This CDR3 has 13 residues. Germline-derived CDR1 and CDR2 are MDHEN and SYDVKM. The CDR3 bases are TGTGCCAGTAAAACCGGGACTATGGATGAGCAGTTCTTC. Protein product: CASKTGTMDEQFF.

This clonotype occurred a few times. This chain links TRBV4-2 with TRBJ2-7; 7 positions agree with TRBD1. The CDR3 is 14 amino acids. V gave up 7 bases and J gave up 0 bases; unmatched junction bases: 6. Per germline, CDR1 LGHNA and CDR2 YNFKEQ. DNA for the CDR3: TGTGCCAGCACCCTTAGGGGGCCCTCCTACGAGCAGTACTTC. Its protein product is CASTLRGPSYEQYF.

This clonotype occurred a few times. This rearrangement joins TRBV6-5 to TRBJ2-1; D is tentatively TRBD1 or TRBD2 (6 bases each). Germline V gene sequence: CDR1 MNHEY, CDR2 SVGAGI. Between the trimmed V and J ends, which lost 0 bases and 9 bases, there was a span of 24 bases. The CDR3 has 18 residues. The CDR3 reads CASSYSESPPQGRSEQFF. The CDR3 DNA follows: TGTGCCAGCAGTTACTCGGAATCCCCCCCCCAGGGGAGGAGTGAGCAGTTCTTC.

This clonotype has just a few counts. The V and J genes are TRBV27 and TRBJ2-5; D perhaps matches TRBD1 (6 bases). Germline CDR1 reads MNHEY; CDR2 reads SMNVEV (reference sequence). The CDR3 has 16 residues. Trimming left V 4 bases short and J 1 base short, with 16 bases between. The CDR3 coding sequence is TGTGCCAGCAGTTCCCTCCACCAAGGGGGCCAAGAGACCCAGTACTTC. It encodes CASSSLHQGGQETQYF.

The V call is TRBV19, the J call TRBJ2-6; no clear D gene. V was trimmed by 5 bases and J by 2 bases, leaving 16 bases between them. The CDR3 spans 17 residues. In germline, CDR1 is LNHDA, CDR2 SQIVND (reference sequence). The CDR3 nucleotides are TGTGCCAGTAGTCGATACAGCGTTTCGGCTGGGGCCAACGTCCTGACTTTC. Translated, it gives CASSRYSVSAGANVLTF.

There are a few counts of this clonotype. The CDR3 sequence: CASSSGHSITDTQYF. CDR3 in DNA: TGCGCCAGCAGCTCGGGCCACTCCATCACAGATACGCAGTATTTT. The chain recombines TRBV5-1 with TRBJ2-3; the D is unclear. CDR1 and CDR2 from the germline V gene are SGHRS and YFSETQ. Deletions cut 3 bases from V and 2 bases from J, with 13 bases between. The CDR3 runs 15 residues.

This chain joins TRBV9 and TRBJ2-3; unclear D gene. The V end was cut by 0 bases, the J end by 6 bases, with 8 bases between. The germline V gene encodes CDR1 SGDLS and CDR2 YYNGEE. The length of the CDR3 is 13 residues. CDR3 sequence reads: CASSVGDSDTQYF. The CDR3 DNA sequence: TGTGCCAGCAGCGTAGGCGACTCGGATACGCAGTATTTT.

This chain joins TRBV5-1 and TRBJ2-1; 10 nucleotides align to TRBD1. Per the germline V gene, CDR1 is SGHRS and CDR2 is YFSETQ. The CDR3 spans 14 residues. Trimming took 6 bases from V and 8 from J; bases not matched to a gene: 8. The CDR3 reads CASNGIGTGDEQFF. CDR3 bases: TGCGCCAGCAATGGAATAGGGACAGGGGATGAGCAGTTCTTC.

There are a few counts of this clonotype. The chain uses TRBV11-2 and TRBJ2-1; unclear D gene. V lost 3 bases and J lost 7, with 10 bases in between. The CDR3 loop spans 13 amino acids. The germline gives CDR1 SGHAT, CDR2 FQNNGV. The CDR3 DNA is TGTGCCAGCAGCTTCCAAGTTAGGAATGAGCAGTTCTTC. Translating gives CASSFQVRNEQFF.